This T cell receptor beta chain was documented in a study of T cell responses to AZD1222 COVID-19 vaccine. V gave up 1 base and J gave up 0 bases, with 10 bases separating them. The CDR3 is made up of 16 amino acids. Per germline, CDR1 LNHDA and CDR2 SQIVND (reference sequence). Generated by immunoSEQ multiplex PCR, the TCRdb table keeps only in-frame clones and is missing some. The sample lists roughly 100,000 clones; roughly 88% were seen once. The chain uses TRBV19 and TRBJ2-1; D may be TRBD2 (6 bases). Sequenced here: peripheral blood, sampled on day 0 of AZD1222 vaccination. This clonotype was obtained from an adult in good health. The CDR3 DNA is TGTGCCAGTAGTATAGGCGGGACTTACTCCTACAATGAGCAGTTCTTC. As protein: CASSIGGTYSYNEQFF.